Shown below are 14 T cell receptor beta chains from a single sample sequenced in a study of blood T cell repertoires in COVID-19. The method was immunoSEQ multiplex PCR; TCRdb's version includes in-frame clones alone and lacks a portion of them. The sample lists some 270,000 clones, approximately 85% seen once, with roughly 4% in the top ten. Sequences were obtained from PBMCs or T cells enriched from blood (not recorded which). Source of these receptors: a woman aged 25 to 39 who had recovered from COVID-19.

The V call is TRBV7-2, the J call TRBJ2-5; D call uncertain. CDR1 is SGHTA, CDR2 FQGNSA, per germline. With 3 bases removed from V and 7 bases from J, the gap between germline ends came to 9 bases. CDR3 length: 12 amino acids. As DNA, the CDR3 is TGTGCCAGCAGCTTCTTGGCTGCGACCCAGTACTTC. It specifies CASSFLAATQYF. The variable domain in full, completed from reference TRBV7-2 and TRBJ2-5, reads GAGVSQSPSNKVTEKGKDVELRCDPISGHTALYWYRQSLGQGLEFLIYFQGNSAPDKSGLPSDRFSAERTGGSVSTLTIQRTQQEDSAVYLCASSFLAATQYFGPGTRLLVL.

The chain is built from TRBV4-2 and TRBJ2-5, with 9 bases identical to TRBD2. Trimming took 3 bases from V and 5 from J; bases not matched to a gene: 4. Germline lookup yields CDR1 LGHNA and CDR2 YNFKEQ. The CDR3 length is 14 residues. CDR3 DNA sequence: TGTGCCAGCAGCCAGGCGGGGGGGCCGGAGACCCAGTACTTC. Its translation is CASSQAGGPETQYF.

This chain joins TRBV20-1 and TRBJ2-7; D is unclear. Trimming shortened V by 0 bases and J by 6 bases, and 6 bases separated the two germline ends. The CDR3 is made up of 11 amino acids. The germline CDR1 and CDR2 sequences are DFQATT and SNEGSKA (reference sequence). CDR3 bases: TGCAGTGCTAGAGACCCCGGCGAGCAGTACTTC. This encodes CSARDPGEQYF.

The rearrangement uses TRBV27 and TRBJ2-3, with a weak D call TRBD1 (5 bases). CDR3 length: 15 amino acids. From germline, CDR1 is MNHEY and CDR2 SMNVEV (reference sequence). Trimming took off 4 bases at V and 0 bases at J, with 11 bases between the two ends. The CDR3 sequence: CASSSRQTSTDTQYF. The CDR3 coding sequence is TGTGCCAGCAGTTCACGACAGACTAGCACAGATACGCAGTATTTT.

CDR3 in DNA: TGTGCCAGCAGCTTAATTGGGGGGCCAGCGGGAGGGCCTCAGAATGAGCAGTTCTTC. Amino acids: CASSLIGGPAGGPQNEQFF. The chain has TRBV7-3 and TRBJ2-1, with TRBD2 matching 10 bases. The CDR3 contains 19 residues. V lost 1 base and J lost 7; bases outside the gene matches: 16. Germline V gene lookup returns CDR1 SGHTA and CDR2 FQGTGA.

The V gene is TRBV28, the J gene TRBJ1-5; D is perhaps TRBD1 (5 bases). Per germline, CDR1 MDHEN and CDR2 SYDVKM. The CDR3 loop spans 13 amino acids. V dropped 5 bases and J dropped 4 bases, with 9 bases sitting between them. This chain's CDR3 is CASSRGTNQPQHF. CDR3 DNA: TGTGCCAGCAGTAGGGGAACTAATCAGCCCCAGCATTTT.

This chain joins TRBV25-1 and TRBJ1-1; D gene ambiguous. This CDR3 has 12 residues. V was trimmed by 1 base and J by 7 bases, leaving 7 bases between them. Germline-derived CDR1 and CDR2 are MGHDK and SYGVNS. CDR3 nucleotides: TGTGCCAGCAGTGAATGGCCAGGTGAAGCTTTCTTT. Translating gives CASSEWPGEAFF. Full variable domain (missing parts from reference TRBV25-1 and TRBJ1-1): EADIYQTPRYLVIGTGKKITLECSQTMGHDKMYWYQQDPGMELHLIHYSYGVNSTEKGDLSSESTVSRIRTEHFPLTLESARPSHTSQYLCASSEWPGEAFFGQGTRLTVV.

J is TRBJ1-3 and V is TRBV10-2; D is unresolved. This CDR3 is 14 amino acids long. Germline CDR1 and CDR2: WSHSY and SAAADI. V was cut by 2 bases and J by 4 bases, with 9 bases left in between. The DNA for the CDR3 is TGCGCCAGCAGTGAGAAAACAGAAGGAAACACCATATATTTT. It specifies CASSEKTEGNTIYF.

The chain has TRBV6-5 and TRBJ2-1; D may be TRBD1 (5 bases). The CDR3 is 15 amino acids. CDR1 and CDR2 (germline): MNHEY, SVGAGI. V was cut by 8 bases and J by 1 base, with 15 bases left in between. The CDR3 loop reads CASAKGQGSYNEQFF. The CDR3 DNA sequence: TGTGCCAGCGCTAAAGGGCAGGGTTCCTACAATGAGCAGTTCTTC.

The rearrangement links TRBV6-5 to TRBJ2-7, with 7 bases aligning to TRBD1. The CDR3 is 13 amino acids. CDR1 is MNHEY, CDR2 SVGAGI, per germline. The junction had 5 bases not matched to a gene; V was cut back by 7 bases and J by 2 bases. CDR3 residues: CASTGTDTYEQYF. In DNA, the CDR3 is TGTGCCAGCACCGGGACAGACACCTACGAGCAGTACTTC.

The J gene is TRBJ1-1, the V gene TRBV7-8; tentative D call: TRBD1 (6 bases). Germline assignment: CDR1 SGHVS and CDR2 FQNEAQ. V dropped 1 base and J dropped 1 base, with 7 bases sitting between them. This CDR3 spans 14 amino acids. The CDR3 DNA reads as TGTGCCAGCAGCTTAGACAGGGCGAACACTGAAGCTTTCTTT. This translates into CASSLDRANTEAFF.

CDR3 sequence: CASSAGVVNEQFF. CDR3 in DNA: TGTGCCAGCAGTGCCGGGGTCGTAAATGAGCAGTTCTTC. The V gene is TRBV2, the J gene TRBJ2-1, with D possibly TRBD2 on 5 matching bases. Trimming removed 4 bases at V and 7 bases at J, with 11 bases between. The CDR3 is made up of 13 amino acids. CDR1 and CDR2 (germline): SNHLY, FYNNEI.

The chain links TRBV5-1 to TRBJ2-1; TRBD2 matches 8 bases. V gave up 3 bases and J gave up 5 bases; unmatched junction bases: 7. The CDR3 has 15 amino acids. Looked up from germline, CDR1 is SGHRS and CDR2 is YFSETQ. CDR3 bases: TGCGCCAGCAGCTCAACCGGGACTAGTAACAATGAGCAGTTCTTC. This sequence encodes CASSSTGTSNNEQFF.

The chain employs TRBV18 and TRBJ2-1; 10 bases agree with TRBD2. CDR1 is KGHSH, CDR2 LQKENI, per germline. The V gene end was trimmed by 3 bases and the J gene end by 4 bases; junction bases not matched to a gene: 3. CDR3 length equals 15 residues. CDR3 sequence: CASSPRTSGYNEQFF. As DNA, the CDR3 is TGTGCCAGCTCACCCCGGACTAGCGGATACAATGAGCAGTTCTTC.